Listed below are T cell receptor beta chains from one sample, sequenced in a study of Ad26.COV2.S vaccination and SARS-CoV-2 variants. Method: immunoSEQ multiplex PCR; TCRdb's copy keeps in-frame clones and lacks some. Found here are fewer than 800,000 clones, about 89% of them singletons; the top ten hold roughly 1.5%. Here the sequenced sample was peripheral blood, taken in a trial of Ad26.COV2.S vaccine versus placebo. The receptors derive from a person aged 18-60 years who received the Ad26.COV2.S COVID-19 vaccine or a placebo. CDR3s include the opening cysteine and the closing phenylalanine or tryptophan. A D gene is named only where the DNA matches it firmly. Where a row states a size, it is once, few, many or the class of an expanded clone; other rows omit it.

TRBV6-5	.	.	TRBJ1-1	CASSYSGLMNTEAFF	TGTGCCAGCAGTTACTCTGGACTGATGAACACTGAAGCTTTCTTT
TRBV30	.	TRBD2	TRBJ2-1	CAWVAAGARSYNEQFF	TGTGCCTGGGTGGCAGCGGGGGCCCGCTCCTACAATGAGCAGTTCTTC
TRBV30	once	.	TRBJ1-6	CAWSTGSYNSPLHF	TGTGCCTGGAGTACGGGCTCCTATAATTCACCCCTCCACTTT
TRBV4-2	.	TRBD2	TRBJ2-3	CASTGLAGVTDTQYF	TGTGCCAGCACGGGACTAGCTGGAGTAACAGATACGCAGTATTTT
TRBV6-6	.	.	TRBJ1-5	CASRRDPNQPQHF	TGTGCCAGCAGGAGGGATCCTAATCAGCCCCAGCATTTT
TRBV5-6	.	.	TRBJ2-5	CASTLGGGATYQETQYF	TGTGCCAGCACCCTAGGAGGAGGGGCCACGTACCAAGAGACCCAGTACTTC
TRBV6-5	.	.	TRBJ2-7	CASSYEGQGYEQYF	TGTGCCAGCAGTTACGAAGGGCAGGGCTACGAGCAGTACTTC
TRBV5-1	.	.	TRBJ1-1	CASSFEGNTEAFF	TGCGCCAGCAGCTTCGAAGGGAACACTGAAGCTTTCTTT
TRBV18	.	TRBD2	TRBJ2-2	CASSPRGRAGGTTGELFF	TGTGCCAGCTCACCCCGGGGGAGAGCGGGAGGAACTACCGGGGAGCTGTTTTTT
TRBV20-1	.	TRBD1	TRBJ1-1	CRATGAEAFF	TGCAGAGCTACAGGGGCGGAAGCTTTCTTT
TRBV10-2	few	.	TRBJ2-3	CASSESRFPADTQYF	TGCGCCAGCAGTGAGTCGCGTTTTCCTGCAGATACGCAGTATTTT
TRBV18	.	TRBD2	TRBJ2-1	CASSASLAGGNNEQFF	TGTGCCAGCTCAGCCTCACTAGCGGGAGGGAACAATGAGCAGTTCTTC
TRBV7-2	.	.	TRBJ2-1	CASSLVGGSYNEQFF	TGTGCCAGCAGCTTAGTTGGGGGCTCCTACAATGAGCAGTTCTTC
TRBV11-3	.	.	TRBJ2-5	CASSSRGETQYF	TGTGCCAGCAGCTCCCGGGGTGAGACCCAGTACTTC
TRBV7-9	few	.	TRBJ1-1	CASSLGAGSTEAFF	TGTGCCAGCAGCTTAGGAGCAGGATCAACTGAAGCTTTCTTT
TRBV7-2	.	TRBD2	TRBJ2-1	CASSLGLAVINEQFF	TGTGCCAGCAGCCTGGGACTAGCGGTGATCAATGAGCAGTTCTTC
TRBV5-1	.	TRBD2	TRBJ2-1	CASSPASGRAINEQFF	TGCGCCAGCAGCCCAGCTAGCGGGAGGGCCATCAATGAGCAGTTCTTC
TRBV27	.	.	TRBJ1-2	CASSLSAGNYGYTF	TGTGCCAGCAGTTTATCGGCAGGGAACTATGGCTACACCTTC
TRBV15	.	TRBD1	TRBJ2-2	CATSRTGAGELFF	TGTGCCACCAGCAGGACAGGGGCCGGGGAGCTGTTTTTT
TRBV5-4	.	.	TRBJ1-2	CASSLEARANYGYTF	TGTGCCAGCAGCTTAGAGGCACGAGCTAACTATGGCTACACCTTC
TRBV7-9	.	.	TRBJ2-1	CASSPTGGRYNEQFF	TGTGCCAGCAGCCCGACGGGCGGCAGATACAATGAGCAGTTCTTC
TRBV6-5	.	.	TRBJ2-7	CASSLGEMSSYEQYF	TGTGCCAGCAGCCTGGGGGAGATGAGCTCCTACGAGCAGTACTTC
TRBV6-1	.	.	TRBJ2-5	CASSANLIRVTHGETQYF	TGTGCCAGCAGTGCTAATCTAATCAGGGTGACCCACGGGGAGACCCAGTACTTC
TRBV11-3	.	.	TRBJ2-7	CASSTRQGPRYEQYF	TGTGCCAGCAGCACTAGACAAGGCCCTCGGTACGAGCAGTACTTC
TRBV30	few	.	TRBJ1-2	CAWSLTDYGYTF	TGTGCCTGGAGTCTGACAGACTATGGCTACACCTTC
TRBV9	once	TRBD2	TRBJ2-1	CASSLASGYNEQFF	TGTGCCAGCAGCCTGGCTAGCGGATACAATGAGCAGTTCTTC
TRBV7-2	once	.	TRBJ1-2	CASSPGIYGYTF	TGTGCCAGCAGCCCCGGGATCTATGGCTACACCTTC
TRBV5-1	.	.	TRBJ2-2	CASSLPNTGELFF	TGCGCCAGCAGCTTACCCAACACCGGGGAGCTGTTTTTT
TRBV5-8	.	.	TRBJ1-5	CASSRRRGGGQPQHF	TGTGCCAGCAGCCGGCGAAGGGGAGGGGGTCAGCCCCAGCATTTT
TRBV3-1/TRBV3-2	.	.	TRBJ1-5	CASSQNSNQPQHF	TGTGCCAGCAGCCAGAACAGCAATCAGCCCCAGCATTTT
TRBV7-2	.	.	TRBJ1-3	CASSLEITTGNTIYF	TGTGCCAGCAGCTTGGAAATAACTACTGGAAACACCATATATTTT
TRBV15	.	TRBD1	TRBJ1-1	CATSTSGRGLKDTEAFF	TGTGCCACCAGCACCTCCGGGAGGGGGCTAAAGGACACTGAAGCTTTCTTT
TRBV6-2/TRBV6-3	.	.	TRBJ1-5	CASSYGRPTHSNQPQHF	TGTGCCAGCAGTTACGGTAGACCAACGCATAGCAATCAGCCCCAGCATTTT
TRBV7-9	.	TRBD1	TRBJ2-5	CASTSGTGGQETQYF	TGTGCCAGCACATCCGGGACAGGGGGACAAGAGACCCAGTACTTC
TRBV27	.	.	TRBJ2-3	CASSFSPGVADTQYF	TGTGCCAGCAGTTTTTCTCCGGGGGTGGCAGATACGCAGTATTTT
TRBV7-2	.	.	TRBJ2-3	CASTLAARGTDTQYF	TGTGCCAGCACCCTCGCCGCTCGCGGCACAGATACGCAGTATTTT
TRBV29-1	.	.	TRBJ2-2	CSVVGLDTGELFF	TGCAGCGTTGTGGGGCTGGACACCGGGGAGCTGTTTTTT
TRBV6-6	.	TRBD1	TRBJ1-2	CASSYRGEIDAYTF	TGTGCCAGCAGCTACAGGGGGGAGATCGACGCCTACACCTTC
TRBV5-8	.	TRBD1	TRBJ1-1	CASSFPGQGRTEAFF	TGTGCCAGCAGCTTCCCAGGACAGGGTAGGACTGAAGCTTTCTTT
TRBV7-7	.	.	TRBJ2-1	CASSQGGDNEQFF	TGTGCTAGCAGCCAGGGGGGGGACAATGAGCAGTTCTTC
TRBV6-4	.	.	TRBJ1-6	CASTLTGASSYNSPLHF	TGTGCCAGCACCTTGACGGGGGCGAGCTCCTATAATTCACCCCTCCACTTT
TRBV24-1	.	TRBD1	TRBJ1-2	CATSESGTGYGYTF	TGTGCCACCAGTGAATCCGGGACAGGGTACGGCTACACCTTC
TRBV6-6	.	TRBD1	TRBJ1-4	CASSFLDRAINEKLFF	TGTGCCAGCAGTTTCCTGGACAGGGCTATTAATGAAAAACTGTTTTTT
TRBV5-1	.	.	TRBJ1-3	CASSWNSGNTIYF	TGCGCCAGCAGCTGGAACTCTGGAAACACCATATATTTT
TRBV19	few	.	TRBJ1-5	CASSITGNQPQHF	TGTGCCAGTAGTATAACGGGAAATCAGCCCCAGCATTTT
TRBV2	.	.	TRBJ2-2	CASSLLDTGELFF	TGTGCCAGCAGTCTACTAGACACCGGGGAGCTGTTTTTT